Each of the 22 T cell receptor beta chains below was sequenced from the same sample in a study of T cell repertoires in cytomegalovirus infection. The antigens for these receptors are not known. TCRdb fed the reads into MiXCR, producing one record per CDR3 protein. The sample holds 350,000 to 400,000 distinct CDR3 sequences, roughly 34% seen once. This specimen was cultured PBMCs, taken from culture after CMV antigen stimulation. The receptors originated from a human donor in good health (CMV status not recorded). Some clones in this sample may be carry-over from other donors' samples.

This clonotype rates as medium-sized. V and J are TRBV12-3 or TRBV12-4 and TRBJ2-2, with 8 bases lining up with TRBD2. The trim removed 2 bases at V and 0 bases at J, leaving 8 bases unmatched. The CDR3 spans 18 residues. This CDR3 is CASSLYVPGGANTGELFF. The DNA for the CDR3 is TGTGCCAGCAGTTTATACGTTCCGGGAGGGGCGAACACCGGGGAGCTGTTTTTT.

This clonotype was seen a handful of times. This chain links TRBV11-3 with TRBJ2-6; no reliable D call. Germline CDR1 reads SGHNT; CDR2 reads YENEEA. There are 15 residues in the CDR3. Trimming left V 5 bases short and J 0 bases short, with 8 bases between. The CDR3 reads CASSPVVSGANVLTF. DNA for the CDR3: TGTGCCAGCAGCCCTGTTGTCTCTGGGGCCAACGTCCTGACTTTC.

This chain joins TRBV6-2 or TRBV6-3 and TRBJ1-2; TRBD1 might be the D (6 bases). In germline, CDR1 is MNHEY, CDR2 SVGEGT. Trimming pared 6 bases from V and 2 bases from J, leaving 10 bases between. This CDR3 is 13 amino acids long. CDR3 sequence reads: CASRQTGNYGYTF. The CDR3 nucleotides read TGTGCCAGCAGACAGACAGGAAACTATGGCTACACCTTC.

The chain couples TRBV2 to TRBJ2-3, with no clear D. The ends were cut back, 4 bases at V and 2 bases at J, with 13 bases in the middle. CDR1 and CDR2 from the germline V gene are SNHLY and FYNNEI. This CDR3 has 15 amino acids. The CDR3 DNA reads as TGTGCCAGCAGTGCCACGTCCTCTTTCACAGATACGCAGTATTTT. Translation: CASSATSSFTDTQYF.

This clonotype was observed at least ten times. V usage is TRBV7-2 and J usage is TRBJ2-1, with 10 positions matching TRBD1. Per the germline V gene, CDR1 is SGHTA and CDR2 is FQGNSA. The CDR3 sequence is 17 residues long. V shed 4 bases and J 7 bases; nucleotides not matched to a gene: 13. The CDR3 nucleotides are TGTGCCAGCAGCTCCTTTAGGGGGACAGGGGTGAGAAATGAGCAGTTCTTC. This encodes CASSSFRGTGVRNEQFF.

This clonotype came up a few times. The J gene is TRBJ2-3, the V gene TRBV7-2; 15 bases fit TRBD2. J was trimmed by 8 bases and V by 4 bases; bases with no gene match: 7. CDR3 length: 16 residues. From germline, CDR1 is SGHTA and CDR2 FQGNSA. The CDR3 coding sequence is TGTGCCAGCAGCTCGGGACTAGCGGGAGGACCGGGTACGCAGTATTTT. Its protein product is CASSSGLAGGPGTQYF.

The rearrangement joins TRBV19 to TRBJ2-1, with a tentative D call TRBD2 (5 bases). V shed 5 bases and J shed 4 bases, with 18 bases lying between them. The CDR3 runs 16 residues. Germline V gene data show CDR1 as LNHDA and CDR2 as SQIVND (reference sequence). The chain's CDR3 is CASSFQRDRRYNEQFF. As DNA, the CDR3 is TGTGCCAGTAGTTTCCAGAGGGATCGACGGTACAATGAGCAGTTCTTC.

V gene TRBV6-6 combines with J gene TRBJ2-1; 7 nucleotides align to TRBD1. The CDR3 has 15 residues. V gave up 0 bases and J gave up 2 bases; unmatched junction bases: 1. In germline, CDR1 is MNHNY, CDR2 SVGAGI (reference sequence). As DNA, the CDR3 is TGTGCCAGCAGTTACTCGGGACAGACCTACAATGAGCAGTTCTTC. It specifies CASSYSGQTYNEQFF.

This rearrangement joins TRBV28 to TRBJ1-1, with a tentative D call TRBD1 (6 bases). The V end lost 4 bases, the J end lost 4 bases, and 16 bases lay between the germline ends. Germline V gives CDR1 MDHEN, CDR2 SYDVKM. The length of the CDR3 is 15 residues. Here the CDR3 DNA reads TGTGCCAGCAGTTCGGGGGGCGCGGGGGGCACTGAAGCTTTCTTT. Protein: CASSSGGAGGTEAFF.

The genes are TRBV2 and TRBJ2-7, with D hard to call. The ends were cut back, 0 bases at V and 6 bases at J, with 9 bases in the middle. CDR1 is SNHLY, CDR2 FYNNEI, per germline. This CDR3 spans 13 amino acids. CDR3 DNA: TGTGCCAGCAGTGAAGCCCCGGCCCTCGAGCAGTACGTC. Its translation: CASSEAPALEQYV.

This clonotype was detected a few times. This sequence joins TRBV11-3 and TRBJ2-1, with a possible D match to TRBD2 (5 bases). Trimming took 1 base from V and 0 from J, leaving 16 bases between them. The CDR3 is made up of 18 amino acids. Germline V gene data show CDR1 as SGHNT and CDR2 as YENEEA. The CDR3 loop reads CASSLAPRSANSYNEQFF. The CDR3 bases are TGTGCCAGCAGCTTAGCCCCCCGTAGCGCAAACTCCTACAATGAGCAGTTCTTC.

In this sample, this clonotype turned up a few times. This rearrangement joins TRBV28 to TRBJ2-3; 10 bases fit TRBD2. This CDR3 is 17 amino acids long. V shed 5 bases and J 4 bases; nucleotides not matched to a gene: 12. The V gene's germline CDR1 is MDHEN and CDR2 SYDVKM. CDR3 DNA sequence: TGTGCCAGCAGTCCTATAAGCCGAGCGGGAGGGTCAGATACGCAGTATTTT. Amino acid sequence: CASSPISRAGGSDTQYF.

This clonotype was seen a handful of times. The chain carries TRBV4-1 and TRBJ1-6, with 7 nucleotides matching TRBD1. With 4 bases clipped from V and 5 bases from J, the junction kept 8 bases outside the gene matches. This CDR3 contains 16 residues. Germline CDR1 and CDR2: MGHRA and YSYEKL. This chain's CDR3 is CASSRYRDSNNSPLHF. DNA of the CDR3: TGCGCCAGCAGCCGTTACCGGGACAGCAATAATTCACCCCTCCACTTT.

This clonotype came up a few times. The rearrangement links TRBV6-2 or TRBV6-3 to TRBJ1-5, with D perhaps matching TRBD1 (5 bases). V lost 2 bases, J lost 7 bases, and 12 bases lay in between. CDR1 and CDR2 (germline): MNHEY, SVGEGT. CDR3 length equals 14 residues. The CDR3: CASSYGQGRQPQHF. DNA of the CDR3: TGTGCCAGCAGTTACGGCCAGGGCAGACAGCCCCAGCATTTT.

This chain uses TRBV19 with TRBJ2-2; 13 bases agree with TRBD2. The germline CDR1 and CDR2 sequences are LNHDA and SQIVND (reference sequence). The CDR3 length is 17 residues. Trimming cost V 7 bases and J 0 bases; bases outside gene matches: 5. The CDR3 loop is CASTGLAGATNTGELFF. In DNA form, the CDR3 reads TGTGCCAGTACCGGACTAGCGGGAGCTACGAACACCGGGGAGCTGTTTTTT.

CDR3 bases: TGTGCCATCAGAATCCGGGACAGCAATGAAGCTTTCTTT. This encodes CAIRIRDSNEAFF. The chain links TRBV10-3 to TRBJ1-1; 7 bases align to TRBD1. The CDR3 runs 13 residues. Germline trimming cut 6 bases from V and 7 bases from J; bases unmatched to any gene: 8. The V gene's germline CDR1 is ENHRY and CDR2 SYGVKD.

A few counts support this clonotype. This chain uses TRBV6-5 with TRBJ1-6; D gene uncertain. Germline assignment: CDR1 MNHEY and CDR2 SVGAGI. Trimming left V 7 bases short and J 7 bases short, with 17 bases between. The CDR3 extends over 15 amino acids. The CDR3 sequence: CASTPRRMLNSPLHF. In DNA, the CDR3 is TGTGCCAGCACGCCCCGACGGATGTTGAATTCACCCCTCCACTTT.

There are many counts of this clonotype. The V call is TRBV7-2, the J call TRBJ1-3, with D unresolved. Trimming pared 3 bases from V and 0 bases from J, leaving 9 bases between. The CDR3 loop spans 15 amino acids. Per the germline V gene, CDR1 is SGHTA and CDR2 is FQGNSA. CDR3 residues: CASSFAAVSGNTIYF. In DNA form, the CDR3 reads TGTGCCAGCAGCTTTGCTGCGGTCTCTGGAAACACCATATATTTT.

There are many counts of this clonotype. The chain employs TRBV7-2 and TRBJ2-5; the D gene is possibly TRBD2 (5 bases). V was pared by 2 bases and J by 2 bases, with 9 bases between. CDR3 length: 14 residues. The germline V gene has CDR1 SGHTA and CDR2 FQGNSA. The chain's CDR3 is CASSLRGRQETQYF. The DNA of the CDR3 is TGTGCCAGCAGCTTACGGGGTCGTCAAGAGACCCAGTACTTC.

This clonotype was detected ten times or more. The J gene is TRBJ2-1, the V gene TRBV7-2; 16 nucleotides align to TRBD2. Germline V gene data show CDR1 as SGHTA and CDR2 as FQGNSA. The CDR3 is 18 amino acids. V lost 6 bases, J lost 6 bases, and 11 bases stayed unmatched. The DNA for the CDR3 is TGTGCCAGCAGTCCCCTCGGGACTAGCGGGAGGGCCGTCAATGAGCAGTTCTTC. This encodes CASSPLGTSGRAVNEQFF.

The chain couples TRBV28 to TRBJ2-5; tentative D call: TRBD1 (5 bases). With 7 bases removed from V and 2 bases from J, the gap between germline ends came to 23 bases. There are 17 residues in the CDR3. Germline loops: CDR1 MDHEN, CDR2 SYDVKM. CDR3 residues: CASTSSRQGLGQETQYF. DNA of the CDR3: TGTGCCAGCACCTCAAGCCGGCAGGGCCTCGGGCAAGAGACCCAGTACTTC.

The chain combines TRBV11-2 with TRBJ1-5; a possible D gene is TRBD1 (5 bases). Deletions cut 5 bases from V and 12 bases from J, with 20 bases between. The CDR3 contains 14 residues. CDR1 is SGHAT and CDR2 is FQNNGV in the germline V gene. The CDR3 region is CASSPTEFPRLQHF. CDR3 nucleotide sequence: TGTGCCAGCAGCCCGACAGAATTCCCTCGGCTCCAGCATTTT.